This entry describes one TCR beta chain. Germline V gene lookup returns CDR1 ENHRY and CDR2 SYGVKD. The CDR3 is 14 residues long. V lost 2 bases to trimming and J lost 2 bases, with 10 bases between them. The data derive from a study of T cell changes during pregnancy in multiple sclerosis. The repertoire was sequenced with immunoSEQ multiplex PCR; TCRdb's copy has only in-frame clones and lacks some. The data contain approximately 46,000 clones, around 89% of them seen just once; the ten biggest clones take up 4.5% to 5.5%. This receptor was obtained from a female donor in good health, enrolled as a control in a pregnancy study. Sequencing used peripheral blood, obtained after pregnancy. The chain carries TRBV10-3 and TRBJ2-7; maybe TRBD2 (7 bases). CDR3 in DNA: TGTGCCATCAGTGAGGGGGGGGCCACCTACGAGCAGTACTTC. It encodes CAISEGGATYEQYF.